This T cell receptor beta chain was sequenced for a study of PD-1 blockade in classical Hodgkin lymphoma. The study, taken as a whole, reports: Lower baseline TCR diversity marked trial partial responders and progressors. Patients starting nivolumab under 1 year after ASCT were excluded. Newly diagnosed patients were said to have less baseline TCR diversity than healthy donors did.

Exposure to brentuximab vedotin varied, and each patient had relapsed following autologous stem cell transplantation. Complete response, partial response or progressive disease were the best responses. V gave up 2 bases and J gave up 4 bases; unmatched junction bases: 13. Germline V lookup: CDR1 MGHDK, CDR2 SYGVNS. The CDR3 extends over 17 amino acids. Sequencing was performed with immunoSEQ multiplex PCR; in TCRdb, only in-frame clones are kept and a portion is missing. The repertoire has 12,000 to 15,000 clones, 83% of them found once; the top ten carry 20% to 25%. About this clone itself: As yet, its antigen is unknown.

The chain carries TRBV25-1 and TRBJ2-5, with TRBD2 matching 7 bases. This TCR was sampled from a human donor with classical Hodgkin lymphoma. The sequencing here drew on peripheral blood mononuclear cells (PBMCs), taken at baseline. CDR3 protein: CASSEDLGTPGGETQYF. The CDR3 DNA reads as TGTGCCAGCAGTGAAGACCTCGGGACCCCGGGGGGAGAGACCCAGTACTTC. Based on the CDR3 plus reference TRBV25-1 and TRBJ2-5, the full variable domain is EADIYQTPRYLVIGTGKKITLECSQTMGHDKMYWYQQDPGMELHLIHYSYGVNSTEKGDLSSESTVSRIRTEHFPLTLESARPSHTSQYLCASSEDLGTPGGETQYFGPGTRLLVL.